Given below is one T cell receptor beta chain in context. This entry comes from a study of technical replicates of blood from several donors. Data came from immunoSEQ multiplex PCR; TCRdb stores just in-frame clones and leaves some out. The data hold around 76,000 clones, with roughly 98% observed a single time. The CDR3 extends over 16 amino acids. Germline V gene lookup returns CDR1 SGHAT and CDR2 FQNNGV. V was clipped by 5 bases and J by 1 base; unmatched bases: 7. The clonotype originates from a human donor in good health. Sample: T cells isolated from PBMCs. This rearrangement joins TRBV11-2 to TRBJ2-3; 9 nucleotides line up with TRBD2. The CDR3 here is CASSTGVAGGTDTQYF. In DNA, the CDR3 is TGTGCCAGCAGCACAGGAGTAGCGGGGGGCACAGATACGCAGTATTTT.